The 7 T cell receptor beta chains listed next were all sequenced from one sample in a study of monozygotic twins with inflammatory bowel disease. Using the 5' RACE reads, TCRdb records one entry per CDR3 protein without DNA. The listing contains a few hundred thousand distinct CDR3 sequences. The material sequenced was blood. Source of these receptors: a human donor with ulcerative colitis or Crohn's disease, or a healthy co-twin of an affected twin (not recorded which).

The gene calls are TRBV6-5 and TRBJ1-1. Germline CDR1 reads MNHEY; CDR2 reads SVGAGI. CDR3 length equals 14 residues. This CDR3 reads CASSYDTVGTEAFF.

The genes are TRBV12-3 or TRBV12-4 and TRBJ2-2; the D call of TRBD2 rests on TCRdb alone, since no DNA is present to check it. The length of the CDR3 is 16 residues. CDR3 region: CATNLGPALNTGELFF.

CDR3 sequence reads: CASKRDRDRNQPQHF. This rearrangement joins TRBV21-1 to TRBJ1-5; checking the TCRdb D call of TRBD1 is not possible without DNA. TRBV21-1 is described as a pseudogene. The CDR3 totals 15 residues.

The CDR3: CSARDGQGIEAFF. This chain uses TRBV20-1 with TRBJ1-1; the TRBD1 assignment by TCRdb is unverifiable without DNA. The CDR3 is made up of 13 amino acids. The germline CDR1 and CDR2 sequences are DFQATT and SNEGSKA (reference sequence).

This chain connects TRBV28 to TRBJ2-2; TCRdb calls TRBD2, which cannot be checked without DNA. The CDR3 is 14 residues long. CDR1 and CDR2 from the germline V gene are MDHEN and SYDVKM. CDR3: CASYEGSSTGELFF.

The chain joins TRBV14 to TRBJ1-2; TCRdb calls TRBD1, which cannot be checked without DNA. This CDR3 has 14 amino acids. Germline CDR1 and CDR2: SGHDN and FVKESK. This chain's CDR3 is CASSMTGFFYGYTF.

This chain links TRBV7-4 with TRBJ1-1. Per germline, CDR1 SGHVT and CDR2 SQSDAQ. The CDR3 has 18 residues. The CDR3 reads CASSSGRTRPRRNTEAFF.